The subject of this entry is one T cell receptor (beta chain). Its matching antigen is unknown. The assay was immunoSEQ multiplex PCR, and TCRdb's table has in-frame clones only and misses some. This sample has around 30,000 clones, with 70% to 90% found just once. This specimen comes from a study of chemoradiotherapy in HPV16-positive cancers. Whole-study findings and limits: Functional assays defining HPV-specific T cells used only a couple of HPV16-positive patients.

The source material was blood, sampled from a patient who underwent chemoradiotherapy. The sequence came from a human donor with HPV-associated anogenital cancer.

CDR3 sequence reads: CASSLRAYGYTF. The CDR3, as DNA: TGTGCCAGCAGCTTAAGGGCCTATGGCTACACCTTC. The gene calls are TRBV7-3 and TRBJ1-2; no definite D call. CDR3 length: 12 amino acids. Trimming pared 1 base from V and 4 bases from J, leaving 4 bases between. In germline, CDR1 is SGHTA, CDR2 FQGTGA. The variable domain in full, with the rest retrieved from reference TRBV7-3 and TRBJ1-2, is GAGVSQTPSNKVTEKGKYVELRCDPISGHTALYWYRQSLGQGPEFLIYFQGTGAADDSGLPNDRFFAVRPEGSVSTLKIQRTERGDSAVYLCASSLRAYGYTFGSGTRLTVV.